This T cell receptor (beta chain) was identified in a study of CDR3 diversity in severe acne. Via MiXCR, TCRdb re-called the PCR reads, giving one row per CDR3 protein. The table records fewer than 90,000 distinct CDR3 sequences, approximately 51% of them present only once. Sequencing was performed on blood. This clonotype was sampled from a male donor in good health, without acne.

CDR3 protein: CASSYTRGLSTDTQFF. The CDR3 DNA sequence: TGCGCCAGCAGCTACACCAGGGGGCTCAGCACAGATACGCAGTTCTTC. This chain joins TRBV5-1 and TRBJ2-3, with TRBD1 matching over 8 bases. The J call may be in error: the DNA end matches TRBJ2-1 better. CDR1 and CDR2 (germline): SGHRS, YFSETQ. This CDR3 contains 16 residues.